This T cell receptor (beta chain) was sequenced for a study of T cell repertoires in ileal Crohn's disease. Study information: About half received postoperative treatment, under 14 with thiopurines and about 20 anti-TNF.

CDR3 length: 15 amino acids. The V and J ends lost 1 base and 5 bases, in that order; junction bases with no gene match: 3. Germline lookup yields CDR1 LGHNA and CDR2 YSLEER. The protocol was immunoSEQ multiplex PCR, while the TCRdb copy is restricted to in-frame clones and leaves out a portion. The table records more than 11,000 clones, under 90% of them present only once. The J gene is TRBJ2-2, the V gene TRBV4-3; 8 bases agree with TRBD1. The clonotype comes from an adult with Crohn's disease. Sequenced input: ileal tissue. The CDR3: CASSQGTGWTGELFF. The CDR3 nucleotides are TGCGCCAGCAGCCAAGGGACAGGGTGGACCGGGGAGCTGTTTTTT.